This TCR beta chain was sequenced during a study of blood T cell repertoires in COVID-19. Membership in each cohort depended on participant-reported clinical history. Losses at the gene ends were 4 bases for V and 3 bases for J; bases not matched to a gene: 9. Germline assignment: CDR1 LNHDA and CDR2 SQIVND (reference sequence). The CDR3 has 16 amino acids. In the source study's methods: Estimation of nucleated cell counts relied on the amplification of reference gene primers. Some clones are missing from TCRdb's copy, which holds only in-frame ones; the method was immunoSEQ multiplex PCR. V and J calls and clone size come straight from that table; D and trimming were deduced from the DNA. The sample holds about 200,000 clones, 84% seen once.

The sequenced sample was PBMCs or T cells enriched from blood (not recorded which). The chain couples TRBV19 to TRBJ2-7, with 10 bases identical to TRBD1. The source is a woman in her 30s who had been exposed to COVID-19. CDR3 sequence (DNA): TGTGCCAGTAGTACGCTCCCGGGACAGGGGTTCTACGAGCAGTACTTC. It is translated as CASSTLPGQGFYEQYF.